This entry is about one TCR beta chain. The source of the sample is a study of blood T cell repertoires in COVID-19. Some clones are missing from TCRdb's copy, which holds only in-frame ones; the method was immunoSEQ multiplex PCR. The table has about 190,000 clones, around 80% seen once. Germline loops: CDR1 SGHVS, CDR2 FQNEAQ. V lost 1 base, J lost 4 bases, and 14 bases lay in between. This CDR3 has 16 amino acids. The TCR sequence derives from a young man with active or convalescent COVID-19. The chain carries TRBV7-8 and TRBJ1-5; TRBD1 might be the D (6 bases). Source material: peripheral blood. The chain's CDR3 is CASSLDPGVGNQPQHF. The CDR3 DNA reads as TGTGCCAGCAGCTTAGATCCAGGGGTCGGAAATCAGCCCCAGCATTTT.